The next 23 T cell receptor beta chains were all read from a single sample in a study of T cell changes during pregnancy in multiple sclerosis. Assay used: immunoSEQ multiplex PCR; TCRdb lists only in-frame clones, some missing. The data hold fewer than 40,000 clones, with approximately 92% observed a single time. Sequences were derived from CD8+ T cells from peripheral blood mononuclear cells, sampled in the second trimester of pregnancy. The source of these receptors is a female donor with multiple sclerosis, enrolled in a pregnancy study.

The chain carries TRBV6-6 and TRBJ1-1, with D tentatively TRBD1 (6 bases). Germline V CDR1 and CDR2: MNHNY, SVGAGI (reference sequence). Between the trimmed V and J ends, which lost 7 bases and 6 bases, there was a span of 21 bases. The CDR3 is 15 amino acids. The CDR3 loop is CASKLTGRGDAEAFF. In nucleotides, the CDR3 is TGTGCCAGCAAACTGACAGGAAGGGGAGACGCTGAAGCTTTCTTT.

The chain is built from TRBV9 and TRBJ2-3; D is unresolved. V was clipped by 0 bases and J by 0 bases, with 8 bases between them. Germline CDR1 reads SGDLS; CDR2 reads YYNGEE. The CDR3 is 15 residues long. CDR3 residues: CASSVESTSTDTQYF. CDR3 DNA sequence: TGTGCCAGCAGCGTAGAGAGTACTAGCACAGATACGCAGTATTTT.

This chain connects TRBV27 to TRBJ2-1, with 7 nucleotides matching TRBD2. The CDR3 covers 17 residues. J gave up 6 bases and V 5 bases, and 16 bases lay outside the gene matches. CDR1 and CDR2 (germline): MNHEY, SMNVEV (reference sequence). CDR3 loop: CASSGTETLAGVNEQFF. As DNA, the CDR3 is TGTGCCAGCAGTGGGACCGAGACTCTCGCGGGGGTCAATGAGCAGTTCTTC.

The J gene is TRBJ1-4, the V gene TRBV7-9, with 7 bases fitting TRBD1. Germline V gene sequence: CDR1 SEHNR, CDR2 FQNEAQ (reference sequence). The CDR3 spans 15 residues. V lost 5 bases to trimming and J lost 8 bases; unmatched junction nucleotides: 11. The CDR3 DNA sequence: TGTGCCAGCAGCCTCAGCGACAGGGAGGAAGAAAAACTGTTTTTT. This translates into CASSLSDREEEKLFF. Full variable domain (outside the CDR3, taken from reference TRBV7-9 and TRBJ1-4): DTGVSQNPRHKITKRGQNVTFRCDPISEHNRLYWYRQTLGQGPEFLTYFQNEAQLEKSRLLSDRFSAERPKGSFSTLEIQRTEQGDSAMYLCASSLSDREEEKLFFGSGTQLSVL.

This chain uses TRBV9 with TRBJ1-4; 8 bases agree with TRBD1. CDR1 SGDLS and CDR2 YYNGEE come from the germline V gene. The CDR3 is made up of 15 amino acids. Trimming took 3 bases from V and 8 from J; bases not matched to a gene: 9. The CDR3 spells CASSGQGDRREKLFF. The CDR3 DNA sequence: TGTGCCAGCAGCGGGCAAGGGGACAGGCGAGAAAAACTGTTTTTT.

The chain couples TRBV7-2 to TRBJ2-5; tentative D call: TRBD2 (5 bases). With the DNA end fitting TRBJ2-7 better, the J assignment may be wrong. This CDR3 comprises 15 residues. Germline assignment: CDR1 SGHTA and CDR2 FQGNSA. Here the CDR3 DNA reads TGTGCCAGCAGCCAAACCCGCGGGTCTTTATACGAGCAGTACTTC. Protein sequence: CASSQTRGSLYEQYF.

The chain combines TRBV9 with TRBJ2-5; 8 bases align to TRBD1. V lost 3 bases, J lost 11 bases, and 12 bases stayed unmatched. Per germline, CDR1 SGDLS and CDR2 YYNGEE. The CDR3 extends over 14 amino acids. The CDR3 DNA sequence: TGTGCCAGCAGCGCGGGACAGGATGCTCATATGCAGTACTTC. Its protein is CASSAGQDAHMQYF.

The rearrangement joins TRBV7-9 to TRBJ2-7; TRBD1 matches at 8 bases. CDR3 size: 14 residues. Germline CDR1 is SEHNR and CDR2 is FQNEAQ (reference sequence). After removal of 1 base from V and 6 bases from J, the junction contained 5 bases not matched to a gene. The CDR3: CASSLDSRGREQYF. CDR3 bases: TGTGCCAGCAGCTTAGATTCCAGGGGGCGCGAGCAGTACTTC.

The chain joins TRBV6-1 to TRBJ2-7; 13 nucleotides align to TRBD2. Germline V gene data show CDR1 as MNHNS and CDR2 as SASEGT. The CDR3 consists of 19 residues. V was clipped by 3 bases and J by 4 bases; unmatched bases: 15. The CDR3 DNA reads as TGTGCCAGCAGTGATTCGGGGACTAGCGGGATCGCGGCCCCGTACGAGCAGTACTTC. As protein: CASSDSGTSGIAAPYEQYF.

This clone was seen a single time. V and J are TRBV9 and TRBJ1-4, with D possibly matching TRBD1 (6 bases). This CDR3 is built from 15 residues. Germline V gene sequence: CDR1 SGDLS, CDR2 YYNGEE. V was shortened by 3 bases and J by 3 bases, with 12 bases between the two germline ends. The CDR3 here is CASSGKDRSNEKLFF. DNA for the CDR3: TGTGCCAGCAGCGGAAAAGACAGGTCTAATGAAAAACTGTTTTTT.

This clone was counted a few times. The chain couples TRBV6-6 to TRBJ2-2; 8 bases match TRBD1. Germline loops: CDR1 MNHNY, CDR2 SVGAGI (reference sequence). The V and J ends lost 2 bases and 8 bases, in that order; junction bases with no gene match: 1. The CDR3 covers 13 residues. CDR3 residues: CASSYGQGGELFF. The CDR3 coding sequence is TGTGCCAGCAGTTACGGACAGGGAGGGGAGCTGTTTTTT.

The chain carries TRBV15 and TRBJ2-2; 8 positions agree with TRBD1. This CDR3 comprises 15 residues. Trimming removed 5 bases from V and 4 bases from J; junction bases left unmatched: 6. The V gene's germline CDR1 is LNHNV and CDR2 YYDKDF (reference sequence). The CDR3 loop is CATSGDRGSTGELFF. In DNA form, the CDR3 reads TGTGCCACCAGCGGCGACAGGGGTAGCACCGGGGAGCTGTTTTTT. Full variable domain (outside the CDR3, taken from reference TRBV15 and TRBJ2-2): DAMVIQNPRYQVTQFGKPVTLSCSQTLNHNVMYWYQQKSSQAPKLLFHYYDKDFNNEADTPDNFQSRRPNTSFCFLDIRSPGLGDTAMYLCATSGDRGSTGELFFGEGSRLTVL.

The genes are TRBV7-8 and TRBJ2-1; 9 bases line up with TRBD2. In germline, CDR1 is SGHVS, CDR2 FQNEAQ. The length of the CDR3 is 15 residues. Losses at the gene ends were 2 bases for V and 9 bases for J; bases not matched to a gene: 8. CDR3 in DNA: TGTGCCAGCAGCTTATTGGCGGGGGGGCCCAGTGAGCAGTTCTTC. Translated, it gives CASSLLAGGPSEQFF.

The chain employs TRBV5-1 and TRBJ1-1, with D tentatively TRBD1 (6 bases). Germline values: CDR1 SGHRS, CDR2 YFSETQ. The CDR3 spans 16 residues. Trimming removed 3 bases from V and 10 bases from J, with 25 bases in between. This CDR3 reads CASSSQVGGGGYGAFF. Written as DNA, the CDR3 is TGCGCCAGCAGCTCCCAGGTGGGAGGGGGGGGATACGGAGCTTTCTTT. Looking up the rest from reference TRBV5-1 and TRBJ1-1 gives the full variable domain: KAGVTQTPRYLIKTRGQQVTLSCSPISGHRSVSWYQQTPGQGLQFLFEYFSETQRNKGNFPGRFSGRQFSNSRSEMNVSTLELGDSALYLCASSSQVGGGGYGAFFGQGTRLTVV.

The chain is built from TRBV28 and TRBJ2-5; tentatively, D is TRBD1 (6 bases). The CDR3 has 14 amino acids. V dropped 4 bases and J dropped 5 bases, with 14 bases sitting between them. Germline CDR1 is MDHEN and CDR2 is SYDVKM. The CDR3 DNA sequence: TGTGCCAGCAGTTCATTACAGGGCTGGGAGACCCAGTACTTC. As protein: CASSSLQGWETQYF.

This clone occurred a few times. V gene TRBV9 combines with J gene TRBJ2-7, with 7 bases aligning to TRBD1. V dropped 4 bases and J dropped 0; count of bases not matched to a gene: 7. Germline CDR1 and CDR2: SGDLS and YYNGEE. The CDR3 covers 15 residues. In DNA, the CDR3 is TGTGCCAGCAGCCCCGCCGGGACAGACTCCTACGAGCAGTACTTC. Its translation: CASSPAGTDSYEQYF.

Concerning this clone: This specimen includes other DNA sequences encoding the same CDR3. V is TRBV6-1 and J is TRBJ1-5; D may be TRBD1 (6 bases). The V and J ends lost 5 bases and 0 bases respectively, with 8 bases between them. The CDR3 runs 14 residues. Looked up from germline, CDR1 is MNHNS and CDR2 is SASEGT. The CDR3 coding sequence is TGTGCCAGCAGTACAGGGAATAGCAATCAGCCCCAGCATTTT. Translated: CASSTGNSNQPQHF.

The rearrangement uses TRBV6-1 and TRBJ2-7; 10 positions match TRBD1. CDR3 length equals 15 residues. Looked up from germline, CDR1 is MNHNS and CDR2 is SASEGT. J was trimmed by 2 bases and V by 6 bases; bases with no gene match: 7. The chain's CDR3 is CASSGRTGGPYEQYF. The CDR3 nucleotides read TGTGCCAGCAGCGGGCGGACAGGGGGTCCCTACGAGCAGTACTTC.

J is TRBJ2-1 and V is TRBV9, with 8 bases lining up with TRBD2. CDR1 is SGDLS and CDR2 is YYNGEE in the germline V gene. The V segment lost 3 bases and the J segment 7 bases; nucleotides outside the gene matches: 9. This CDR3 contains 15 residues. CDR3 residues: CASSGTGTRRNEQFF. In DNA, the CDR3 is TGTGCCAGCAGCGGAACCGGGACTAGAAGGAATGAGCAGTTCTTC.

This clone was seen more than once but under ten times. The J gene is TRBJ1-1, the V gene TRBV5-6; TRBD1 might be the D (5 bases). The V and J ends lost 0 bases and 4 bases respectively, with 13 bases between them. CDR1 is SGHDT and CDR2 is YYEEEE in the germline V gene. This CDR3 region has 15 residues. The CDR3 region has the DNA TGTGCCAGCAGCTTGGAGGGGTTCTTAGGCACTGAAGCTTTCTTT. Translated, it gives CASSLEGFLGTEAFF.

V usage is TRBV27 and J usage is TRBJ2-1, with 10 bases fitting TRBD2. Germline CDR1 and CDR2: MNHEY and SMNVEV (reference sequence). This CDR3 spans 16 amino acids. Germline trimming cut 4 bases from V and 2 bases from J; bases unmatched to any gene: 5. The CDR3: CASSSPLAGAYNEQFF. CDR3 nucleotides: TGTGCCAGCAGTTCGCCGCTAGCGGGAGCCTACAATGAGCAGTTCTTC.

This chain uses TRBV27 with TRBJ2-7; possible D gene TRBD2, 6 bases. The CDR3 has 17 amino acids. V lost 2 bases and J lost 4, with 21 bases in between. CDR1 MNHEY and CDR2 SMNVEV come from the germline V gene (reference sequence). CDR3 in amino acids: CASSLVGPRGIGYEQYF. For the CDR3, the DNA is TGTGCCAGCAGTTTAGTCGGCCCCCGCGGGATCGGGTACGAGCAGTACTTC.

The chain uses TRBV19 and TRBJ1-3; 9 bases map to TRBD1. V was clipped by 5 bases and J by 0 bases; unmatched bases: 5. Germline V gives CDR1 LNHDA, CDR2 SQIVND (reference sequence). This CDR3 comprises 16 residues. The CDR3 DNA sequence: TGTGCCAGTAGTCCGAGGGGACAGGGCTCTGGAAACACCATATATTTT. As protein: CASSPRGQGSGNTIYF.